This T cell receptor beta chain was sequenced during a study of control samples from healthy donors and cancer patients. Looked up from germline, CDR1 is SGHTA and CDR2 is FQGNSA. V gave up 0 bases and J gave up 2 bases, with 8 bases separating them. This CDR3 has 15 amino acids. Measured with immunoSEQ multiplex PCR; TCRdb has only the in-frame clones, and not every one. Counted here are about 130,000 clones, roughly 94% occurring once; the ten biggest clones make up about 14%. The chain joins TRBV7-2 to TRBJ1-5; D uncertain. The sequenced sample consisted of PBMCs. This sequence was found in a man between 60 and 75 years old with colorectal cancer. CDR3 sequence: CASSLARGRNQPQHF. The CDR3 DNA follows: TGTGCCAGCAGCTTAGCCAGAGGGCGCAATCAGCCCCAGCATTTT.